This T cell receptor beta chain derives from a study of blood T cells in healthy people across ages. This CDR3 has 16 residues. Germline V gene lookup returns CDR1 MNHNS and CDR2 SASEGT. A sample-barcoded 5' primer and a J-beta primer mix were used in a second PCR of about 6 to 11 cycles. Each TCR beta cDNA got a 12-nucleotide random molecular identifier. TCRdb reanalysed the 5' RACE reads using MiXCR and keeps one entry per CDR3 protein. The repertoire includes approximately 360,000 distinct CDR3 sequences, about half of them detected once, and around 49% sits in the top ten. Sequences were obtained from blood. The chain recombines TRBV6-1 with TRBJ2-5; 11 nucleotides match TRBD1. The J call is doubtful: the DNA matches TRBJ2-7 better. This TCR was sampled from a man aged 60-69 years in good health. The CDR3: CASSAARGTGGYEQYF. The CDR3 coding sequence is TGTGCCAGCAGTGCCGCCCGGGGGACAGGGGGTTACGAGCAGTACTTC.